This paragraph reports one TCR beta chain. The sample belongs to a study of blood T cell repertoires in COVID-19. Study-level background: Samples of COVID-19 (acute and convalescent) were obtained from the United States, Italy and Spain. T cells, B-cell-depleted T cells, or PBMCs supplied cDNA or gDNA.

In the original processing: Researchers report that nucleated cell counts were estimated from reference gene primer amplification. Clones were read by immunoSEQ multiplex PCR, and TCRdb kept only the in-frame ones, dropping some. V and J calls plus clone size are reproduced from that table; the DNA served to infer D and trimming. This table has some 250,000 clones, roughly 80% appearing once. The TCR was taken from a woman older than 75 with acute or convalescent COVID-19. The source material was peripheral blood.

CDR3 DNA sequence: TGTGCCAGCAGCCCGGACAGGGCGGCTAATGAAAAACTGTTTTTT. Translating it yields CASSPDRAANEKLFF. The chain couples TRBV7-9 to TRBJ1-4; TRBD1 matches at 8 bases. V dropped 5 bases and J dropped 3; count of bases not matched to a gene: 5. CDR3 length equals 15 residues. Germline CDR1 SEHNR, CDR2 FQNEAQ (reference sequence).